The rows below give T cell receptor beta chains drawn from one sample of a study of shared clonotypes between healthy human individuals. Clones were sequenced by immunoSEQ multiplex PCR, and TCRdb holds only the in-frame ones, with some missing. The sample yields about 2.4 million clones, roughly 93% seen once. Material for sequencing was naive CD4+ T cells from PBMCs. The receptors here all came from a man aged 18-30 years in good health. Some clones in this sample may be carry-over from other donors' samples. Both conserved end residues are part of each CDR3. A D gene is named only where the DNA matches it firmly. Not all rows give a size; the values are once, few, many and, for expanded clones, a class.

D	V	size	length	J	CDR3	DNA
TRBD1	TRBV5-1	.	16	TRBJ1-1	CASSLAGSRGDTEAFF	TGCGCCAGCAGCTTGGCGGGAAGCAGGGGGGACACTGAAGCTTTCTTT
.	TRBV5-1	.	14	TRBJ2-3	CASSLQGRTDTQYF	TGCGCCAGCAGCTTGCAGGGACGCACAGATACGCAGTATTTT
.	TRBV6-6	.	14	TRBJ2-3	CASSYDGATDTQYF	TGTGCCAGCAGTTACGACGGGGCCACAGATACGCAGTATTTT
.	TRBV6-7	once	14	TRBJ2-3	CASSYEGGPDTQYF	TGTGCCAGCAGTTACGAGGGGGGCCCAGATACGCAGTATTTT
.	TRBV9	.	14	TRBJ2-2	CASSVYRVTGELFF	TGTGCCAGCAGCGTATACAGAGTAACCGGGGAGCTGTTTTTT
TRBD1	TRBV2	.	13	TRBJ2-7	CASSPQGFHEQYF	TGTGCCAGCAGTCCACAGGGGTTCCACGAGCAGTACTTC
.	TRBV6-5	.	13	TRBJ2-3	CASRLTYTDTQYF	TGTGCCAGCAGGTTGACTTACACAGATACGCAGTATTTT
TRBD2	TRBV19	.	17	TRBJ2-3	CASSASETSGSTDTQYF	TGTGCCAGTAGTGCCTCCGAGACTAGCGGCAGCACAGATACGCAGTATTTT
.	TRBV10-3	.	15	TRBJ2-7	CAISAGSTPSYEQYF	TGTGCCATCAGTGCAGGGTCCACACCGAGTTACGAGCAGTACTTC
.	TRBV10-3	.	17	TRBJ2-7	CAIGATQEARSSYEQYF	TGTGCCATCGGGGCCACCCAGGAAGCGCGCAGCTCCTACGAGCAGTACTTC
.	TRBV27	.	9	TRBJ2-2	CARGGELFF	TGTGCCCGCGGTGGGGAGCTGTTTTTT
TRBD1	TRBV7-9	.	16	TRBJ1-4	CASTRDPGQGNEKLFF	TGTGCCAGCACCCGCGATCCGGGACAGGGGAATGAAAAACTGTTTTTT
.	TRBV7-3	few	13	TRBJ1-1	CASTIQLNTEAFF	TGTGCCAGCACCATTCAGTTGAACACTGAAGCTTTCTTT
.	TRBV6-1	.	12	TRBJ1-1	CASSQGFTEAFF	TGTGCCAGCAGCCAGGGGTTCACTGAAGCTTTCTTT
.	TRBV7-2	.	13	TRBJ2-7	CASSLEQGPKQYF	TGTGCCAGCAGCTTAGAACAGGGACCGAAGCAGTACTTC
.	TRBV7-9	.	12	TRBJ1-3	CASSLTDYTIYF	TGTGCCAGCAGCCTGACAGACTACACCATATATTTT
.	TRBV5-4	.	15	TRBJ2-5	CASSSNQGLQETQYF	TGTGCCAGCAGCTCGAACCAGGGGCTCCAAGAGACCCAGTACTTC
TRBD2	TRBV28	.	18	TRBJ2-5	CASSSLGTSGMYQETQYF	TGTGCCAGCAGTTCCCTCGGGACTAGCGGGATGTACCAAGAGACCCAGTACTTC
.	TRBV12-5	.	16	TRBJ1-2	CASGLVKDGTSDGYTF	TGTGCTAGTGGTTTGGTAAAGGACGGGACGTCGGATGGCTACACCTTC
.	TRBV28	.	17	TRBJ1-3	CASSGNFQGYSGNTIYF	TGTGCCAGCAGCGGGAACTTTCAGGGTTATTCTGGAAACACCATATATTTT
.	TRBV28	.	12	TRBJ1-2	CASSLGRWGYTF	TGTGCCAGCAGTTTAGGCAGATGGGGCTACACCTTC
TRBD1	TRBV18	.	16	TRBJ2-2	CASSPLGTGRVRELFF	TGTGCCAGCTCACCACTTGGGACAGGTCGTGTGAGGGAGCTGTTTTTT
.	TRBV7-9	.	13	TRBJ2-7	CASSFQGLHEQYF	TGTGCCAGCAGCTTCCAGGGGCTCCACGAGCAGTACTTC
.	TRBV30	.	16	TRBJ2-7	CAWSHVSSVTSYEQYF	TGTGCCTGGAGCCACGTATCTAGCGTAACCTCCTACGAGCAGTACTTC
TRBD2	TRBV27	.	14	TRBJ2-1	CASSQGLAVNEQFF	TGTGCCAGCAGTCAAGGACTAGCCGTCAATGAGCAGTTCTTC
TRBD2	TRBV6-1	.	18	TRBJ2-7	CASSVRAPGLAGSYEQYF	TGTGCCAGCAGTGTTCGGGCCCCGGGACTAGCGGGCTCCTACGAGCAGTACTTC
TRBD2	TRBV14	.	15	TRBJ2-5	CASSQQREGQETQYF	TGTGCCAGCAGCCAACAGCGGGAGGGCCAAGAGACCCAGTACTTC
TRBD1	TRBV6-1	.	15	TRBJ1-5	CASNPGQASYQPQHF	TGTGCCAGCAACCCGGGACAGGCGTCTTATCAGCCCCAGCATTTT
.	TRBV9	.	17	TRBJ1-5	CASSVGVGRNYNQPQHF	TGTGCCAGCAGCGTAGGAGTTGGACGAAACTACAATCAGCCCCAGCATTTT
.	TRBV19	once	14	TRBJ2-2	CASSGTANTGELFF	TGTGCCAGTAGTGGGACCGCGAACACCGGGGAGCTGTTTTTT
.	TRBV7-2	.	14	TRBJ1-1	CASSLGVGNTEAFF	TGTGCCAGCAGCTTAGGGGTGGGGAACACTGAAGCTTTCTTT
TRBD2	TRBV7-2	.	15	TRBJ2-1	CASSLGGSGLNEQFF	TGTGCCAGCAGCTTAGGAGGTAGCGGGCTCAATGAGCAGTTCTTC
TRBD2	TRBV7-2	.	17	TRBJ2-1	CASRYRRLGGPFYEQFF	TGTGCCAGCAGATATCGGAGGTTGGGAGGGCCATTTTATGAGCAGTTCTTC
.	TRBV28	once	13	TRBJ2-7	CASTPGASYEQYF	TGTGCCAGCACCCCCGGGGCGTCCTACGAGCAGTACTTC
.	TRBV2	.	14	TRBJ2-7	CASTLGPRSYEQYF	TGTGCCAGCACCTTAGGCCCGCGGTCTTACGAGCAGTACTTC
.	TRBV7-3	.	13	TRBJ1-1	CASSLGQNTEAFF	TGTGCCAGCAGCTTGGGCCAGAACACTGAAGCTTTCTTT
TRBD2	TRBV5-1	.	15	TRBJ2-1	CASSLQGAGRNEQFF	TGCGCCAGCAGCTTGCAGGGAGCGGGGAGAAATGAGCAGTTCTTC
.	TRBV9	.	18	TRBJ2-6	CASSVDLGVFSGANVLTF	TGTGCCAGCAGCGTAGATCTAGGGGTGTTCTCTGGGGCCAACGTCCTGACTTTC
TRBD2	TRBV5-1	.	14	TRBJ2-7	CASRPRDYTYEQYF	TGCGCCAGCAGACCCCGGGACTACACCTACGAGCAGTACTTC
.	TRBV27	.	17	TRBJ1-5	CASSLRGVGYSNQPQHF	TGTGCCAGCAGTTTACGAGGGGTGGGTTATAGCAATCAGCCCCAGCATTTT
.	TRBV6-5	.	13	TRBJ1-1	CASSYGTITEAFF	TGTGCCAGCAGTTACGGGACAATAACTGAAGCTTTCTTT
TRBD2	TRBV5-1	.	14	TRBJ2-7	CASTREGNIYEQYF	TGCGCCAGCACCCGGGAGGGAAACATCTACGAGCAGTACTTC
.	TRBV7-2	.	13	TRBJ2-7	CASSLVYVVEQYF	TGTGCCAGCAGCTTAGTGTATGTAGTAGAGCAGTACTTC
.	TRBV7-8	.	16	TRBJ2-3	CASSLDGTRLSDTQYF	TGTGCCAGCAGCTTAGATGGGACGAGGCTGTCAGATACGCAGTATTTT
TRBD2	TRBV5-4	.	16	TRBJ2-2	CASSPGLAANTGELFF	TGTGCCAGCAGCCCGGGACTAGCTGCGAACACCGGGGAGCTGTTTTTT